The 2 T cell receptor beta chains given below trace back to one sample, sequenced in a study of blood T cells in healthy people across ages. A J-beta primer mix and a sample-barcoded 5' primer were used in a second PCR of roughly 7 to 12 cycles. TCRdb analysed the 5' RACE reads with MiXCR anew, one entry per CDR3 protein. The sample consists of 700,000 to 950,000 distinct CDR3 sequences, 58% of them appearing once. Material for sequencing was blood. The source of these receptors is a man aged 30-40 years in good health.

Only a few counts were recorded for this clonotype. J is TRBJ2-7 and V is TRBV27; D call uncertain. The DNA end is a closer match to TRBJ2-5, so the J assignment may be wrong. Germline CDR1 and CDR2: MNHEY and SMNVEV (reference sequence). The CDR3 extends over 12 amino acids. CDR3 in amino acids: CASSFDRETQYF. The DNA for the CDR3 is TGTGCCAGCAGTTTCGACCGCGAGACCCAGTACTTC.

CDR3 in DNA: TGTGCCACCTTTCAGGGTTCAACCGGGGAGCTGTTTTTT. This encodes CATFQGSTGELFF. V usage is TRBV6-6 and J usage is TRBJ2-2; a possible D gene is TRBD1 (5 bases). Germline V gives CDR1 MNHNY, CDR2 SVGAGI (reference sequence). Trimming left V 10 bases short and J 5 bases short, with 14 bases between. This CDR3 is built from 13 residues.